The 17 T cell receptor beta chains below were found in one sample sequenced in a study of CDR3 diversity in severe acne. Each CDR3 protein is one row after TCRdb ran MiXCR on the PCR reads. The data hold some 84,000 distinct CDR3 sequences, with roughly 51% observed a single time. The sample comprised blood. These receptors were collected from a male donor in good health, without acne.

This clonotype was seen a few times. CDR3 coding DNA: TGCAGCGTCGGGACGTCTAACTATGGCTACACCTTC. Protein: CSVGTSNYGYTF. The genes are TRBV29-1 and TRBJ1-2, with D possibly being TRBD1 (5 bases). The CDR3 runs to 12 residues. CDR1 SQVTM and CDR2 ANQGSEA come from the germline V gene. With 6 bases removed from V and 0 bases from J, the gap between germline ends came to 8 bases.

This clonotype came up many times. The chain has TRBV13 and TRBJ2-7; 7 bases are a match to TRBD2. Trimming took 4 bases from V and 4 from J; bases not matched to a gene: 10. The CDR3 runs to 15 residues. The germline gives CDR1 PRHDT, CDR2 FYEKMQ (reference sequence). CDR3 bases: TGTGCCAGCAGCTCAGCCCCGGGGGGAAGATACGAGCAGTACTTC. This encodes CASSSAPGGRYEQYF.

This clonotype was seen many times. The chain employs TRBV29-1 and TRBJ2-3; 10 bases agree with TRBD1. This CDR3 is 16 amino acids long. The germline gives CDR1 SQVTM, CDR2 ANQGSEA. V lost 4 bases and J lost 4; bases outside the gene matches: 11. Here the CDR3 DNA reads TGCAGCGTTGTTCCCGAGACAGGGGGCGCCCCAGATACGCAGTATTTT. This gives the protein CSVVPETGGAPDTQYF.

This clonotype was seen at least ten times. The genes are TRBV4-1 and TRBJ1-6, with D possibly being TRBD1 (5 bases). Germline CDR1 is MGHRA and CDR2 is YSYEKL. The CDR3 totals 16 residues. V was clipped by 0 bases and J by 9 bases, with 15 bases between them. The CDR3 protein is CASSQDFVGTGSPLHF. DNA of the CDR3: TGCGCCAGCAGCCAAGATTTTGTAGGGACCGGTTCACCCCTCCACTTT.

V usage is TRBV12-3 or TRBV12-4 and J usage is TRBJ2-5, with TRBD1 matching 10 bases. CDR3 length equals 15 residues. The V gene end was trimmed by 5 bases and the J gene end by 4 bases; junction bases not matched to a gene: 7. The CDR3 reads CASSPGTGVRETQYF. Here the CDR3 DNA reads TGTGCCAGCAGTCCCGGGACAGGGGTGCGAGAGACCCAGTACTTC.

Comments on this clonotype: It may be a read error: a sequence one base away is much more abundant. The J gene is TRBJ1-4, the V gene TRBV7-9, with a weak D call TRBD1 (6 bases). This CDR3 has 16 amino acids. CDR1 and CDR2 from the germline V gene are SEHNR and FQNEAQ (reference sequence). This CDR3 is CASSETSKGGSEELFF. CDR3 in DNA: TGTGCCAGCAGCGAAACCTCCAAGGGGGGTAGTGAAGAACTGTTTTTT.

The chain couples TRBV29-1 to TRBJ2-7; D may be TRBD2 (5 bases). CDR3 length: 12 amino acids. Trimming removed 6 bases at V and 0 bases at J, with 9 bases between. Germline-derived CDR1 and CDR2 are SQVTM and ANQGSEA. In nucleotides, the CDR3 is TGCAGCGTAGGGAGAAACTCCTACGAGCAGTACTTC. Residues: CSVGRNSYEQYF.

The CDR3 sequence: CASSSERGETYEQYF. CDR3 in DNA: TGTGCCAGCAGTTCCGAGCGTGGGGAGACCTACGAGCAGTACTTC. V usage is TRBV5-4 and J usage is TRBJ2-7, with D perhaps matching TRBD2 (5 bases). Germline values: CDR1 SGHNT, CDR2 YYREEE (reference sequence). The CDR3 is 15 residues long. Deletions cut 5 bases from V and 2 bases from J, with 17 bases between.

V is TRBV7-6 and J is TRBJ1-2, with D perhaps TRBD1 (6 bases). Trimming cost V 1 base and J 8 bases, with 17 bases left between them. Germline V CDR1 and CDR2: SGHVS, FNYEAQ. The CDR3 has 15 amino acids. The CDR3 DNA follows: TGTGCCAGCAGCTTAGTTGGGGTTACAGGGAGAGGCTACACCTTC. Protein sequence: CASSLVGVTGRGYTF.

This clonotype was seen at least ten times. CDR3: CASRSPYRDYEQYF. The CDR3 DNA sequence: TGTGCCAGCAGGTCCCCCTACAGGGATTACGAGCAGTACTTC. This rearrangement joins TRBV28 to TRBJ2-7; maybe TRBD1 (6 bases). The germline V gene encodes CDR1 MDHEN and CDR2 SYDVKM. V was trimmed by 6 bases and J by 4 bases, leaving 16 bases between them. The CDR3 is 14 residues long.

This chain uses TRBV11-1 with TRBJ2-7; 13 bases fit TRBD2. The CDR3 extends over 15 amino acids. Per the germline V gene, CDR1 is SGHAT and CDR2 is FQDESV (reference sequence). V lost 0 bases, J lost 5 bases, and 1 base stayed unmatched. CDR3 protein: CASSLAGLAGDEQYF. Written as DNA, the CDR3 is TGTGCCAGCAGCTTAGCTGGACTAGCGGGAGACGAGCAGTACTTC.

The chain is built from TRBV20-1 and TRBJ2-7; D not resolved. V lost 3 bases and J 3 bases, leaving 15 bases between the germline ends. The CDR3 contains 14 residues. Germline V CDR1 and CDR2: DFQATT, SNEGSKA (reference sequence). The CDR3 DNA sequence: TGCAGTGCTAGTAGGCCCCACTCGTACTACGAGCAGTACTTC. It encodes CSASRPHSYYEQYF.

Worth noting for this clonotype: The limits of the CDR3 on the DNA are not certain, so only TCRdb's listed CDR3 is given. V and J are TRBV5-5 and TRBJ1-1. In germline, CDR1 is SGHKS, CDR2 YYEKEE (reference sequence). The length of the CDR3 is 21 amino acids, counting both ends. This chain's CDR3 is CAHPEDSSFYICSASVTEAFF.

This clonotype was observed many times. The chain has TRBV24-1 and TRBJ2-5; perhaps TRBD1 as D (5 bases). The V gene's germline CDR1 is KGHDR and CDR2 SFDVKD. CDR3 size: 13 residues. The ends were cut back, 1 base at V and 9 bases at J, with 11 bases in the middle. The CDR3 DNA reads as TGTGCCACCAGTGATTTCGCAGGGATTGCCCAGTACTTC. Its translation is CATSDFAGIAQYF.

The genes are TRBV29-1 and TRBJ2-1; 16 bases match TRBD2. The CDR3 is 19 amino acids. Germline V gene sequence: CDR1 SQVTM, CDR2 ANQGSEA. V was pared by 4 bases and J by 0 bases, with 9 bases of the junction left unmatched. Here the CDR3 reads CSVAPGLAGGPVSYNEQFF. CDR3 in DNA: TGCAGCGTTGCACCGGGACTAGCGGGAGGGCCGGTCTCCTACAATGAGCAGTTCTTC.

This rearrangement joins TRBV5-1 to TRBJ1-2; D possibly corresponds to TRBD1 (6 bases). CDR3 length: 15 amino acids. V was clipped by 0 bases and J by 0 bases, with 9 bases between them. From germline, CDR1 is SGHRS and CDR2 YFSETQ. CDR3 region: CASSLAGEANYGYTF. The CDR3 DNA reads TGCGCCAGCAGCTTGGCAGGGGAAGCTAACTATGGCTACACCTTC.

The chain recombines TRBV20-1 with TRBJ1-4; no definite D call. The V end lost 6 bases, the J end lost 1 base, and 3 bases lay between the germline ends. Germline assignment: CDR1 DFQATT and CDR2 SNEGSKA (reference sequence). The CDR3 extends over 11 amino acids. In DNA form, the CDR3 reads TGCAGTGCCAGAACTAATGAAAAACTGTTTTTT. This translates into CSARTNEKLFF.